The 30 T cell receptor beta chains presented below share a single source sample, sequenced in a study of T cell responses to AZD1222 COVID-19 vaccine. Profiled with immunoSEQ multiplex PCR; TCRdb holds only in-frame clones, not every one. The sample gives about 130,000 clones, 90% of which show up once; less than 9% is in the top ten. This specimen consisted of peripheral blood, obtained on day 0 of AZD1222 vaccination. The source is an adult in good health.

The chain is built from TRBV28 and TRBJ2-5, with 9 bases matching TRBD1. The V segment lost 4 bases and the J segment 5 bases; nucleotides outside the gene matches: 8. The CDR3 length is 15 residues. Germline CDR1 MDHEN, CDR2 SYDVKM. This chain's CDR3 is CASSSWTGEMETQYF. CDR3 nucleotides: TGTGCCAGCAGTTCCTGGACAGGGGAGATGGAGACCCAGTACTTC.

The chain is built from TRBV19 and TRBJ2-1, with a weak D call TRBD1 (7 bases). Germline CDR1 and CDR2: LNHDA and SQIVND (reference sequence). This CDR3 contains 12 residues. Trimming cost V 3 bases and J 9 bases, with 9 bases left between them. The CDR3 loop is CASSIQGGEQFF. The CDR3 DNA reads TGTGCCAGTAGTATCCAGGGGGGTGAGCAGTTCTTC.

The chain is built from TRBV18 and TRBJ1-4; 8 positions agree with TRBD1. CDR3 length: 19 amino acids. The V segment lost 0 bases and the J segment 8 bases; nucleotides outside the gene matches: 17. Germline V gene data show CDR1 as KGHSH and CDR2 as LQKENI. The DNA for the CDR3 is TGTGCCAGCTCACCACCGATCCCAAGACCGGGACAGGTTTCGGAAAAACTGTTTTTT. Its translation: CASSPPIPRPGQVSEKLFF. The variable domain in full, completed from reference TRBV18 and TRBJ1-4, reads NAGVMQNPRHLVRRRGQEARLRCSPMKGHSHVYWYRQLPEEGLKFMVYLQKENIIDESGMPKERFSAEFPKEGPSILRIQQVVRGDSAAYFCASSPPIPRPGQVSEKLFFGSGTQLSVL.

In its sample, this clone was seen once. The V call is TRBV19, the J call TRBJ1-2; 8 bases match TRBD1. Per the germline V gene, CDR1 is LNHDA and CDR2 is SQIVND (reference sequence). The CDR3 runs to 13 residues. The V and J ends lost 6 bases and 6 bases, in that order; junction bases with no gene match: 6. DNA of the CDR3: TGTGCCAGTAGACAGACAGGGGCCCATGGCTACACCTTC. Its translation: CASRQTGAHGYTF.

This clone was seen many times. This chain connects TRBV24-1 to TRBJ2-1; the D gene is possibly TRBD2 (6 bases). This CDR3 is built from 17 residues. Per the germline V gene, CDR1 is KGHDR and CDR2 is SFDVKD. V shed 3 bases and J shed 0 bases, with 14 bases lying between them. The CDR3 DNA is TGTGCCACCAGTGATCCGCTAGCGTCGAGCTCCTACAATGAGCAGTTCTTC. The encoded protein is CATSDPLASSSYNEQFF.

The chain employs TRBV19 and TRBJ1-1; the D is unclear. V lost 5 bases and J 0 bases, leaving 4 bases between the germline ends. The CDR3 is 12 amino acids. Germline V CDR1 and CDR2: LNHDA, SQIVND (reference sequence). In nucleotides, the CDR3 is TGTGCCAGTAGTCACATGAACACTGAAGCTTTCTTT. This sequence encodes CASSHMNTEAFF.

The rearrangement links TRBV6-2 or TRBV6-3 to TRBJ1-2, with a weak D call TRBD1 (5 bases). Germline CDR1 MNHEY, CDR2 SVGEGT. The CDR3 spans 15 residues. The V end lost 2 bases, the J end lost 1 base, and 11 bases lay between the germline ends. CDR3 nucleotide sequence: TGTGCCAGCAGTTACGAAAGGGACGGTAACTATGGCTACACCTTC. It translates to CASSYERDGNYGYTF.

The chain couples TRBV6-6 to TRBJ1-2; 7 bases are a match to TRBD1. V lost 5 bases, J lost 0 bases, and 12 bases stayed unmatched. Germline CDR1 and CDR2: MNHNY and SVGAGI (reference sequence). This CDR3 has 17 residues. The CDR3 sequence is CASSPGGKDRSNYGYTF. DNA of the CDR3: TGTGCCAGCAGTCCAGGGGGAAAGGACAGATCTAACTATGGCTACACCTTC.

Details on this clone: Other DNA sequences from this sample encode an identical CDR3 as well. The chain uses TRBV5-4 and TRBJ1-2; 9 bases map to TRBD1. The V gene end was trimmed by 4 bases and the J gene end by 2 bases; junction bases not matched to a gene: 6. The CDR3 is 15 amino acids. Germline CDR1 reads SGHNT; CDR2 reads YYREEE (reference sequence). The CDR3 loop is CASSLTGGLNYGYTF. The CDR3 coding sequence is TGTGCCAGCAGCCTGACAGGGGGGTTGAACTATGGCTACACCTTC.

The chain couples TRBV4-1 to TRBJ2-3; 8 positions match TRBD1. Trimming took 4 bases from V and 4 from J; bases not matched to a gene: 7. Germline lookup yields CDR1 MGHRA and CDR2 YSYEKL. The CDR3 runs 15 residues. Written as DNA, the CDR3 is TGCGCCAGCAGCCCTCGGACAGGGAAGGCAGATACGCAGTATTTT. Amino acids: CASSPRTGKADTQYF.

CDR3 residues: CASSLAGTGGPYEQYF. CDR3 sequence (DNA): TGTGCCAGCAGCTTGGCCGGGACAGGGGGGCCCTACGAGCAGTACTTC. This rearrangement joins TRBV5-5 to TRBJ2-7; 11 bases agree with TRBD1. Germline loops: CDR1 SGHKS, CDR2 YYEKEE (reference sequence). The CDR3 is made up of 16 amino acids. V lost 0 bases and J lost 2; bases outside the gene matches: 4.

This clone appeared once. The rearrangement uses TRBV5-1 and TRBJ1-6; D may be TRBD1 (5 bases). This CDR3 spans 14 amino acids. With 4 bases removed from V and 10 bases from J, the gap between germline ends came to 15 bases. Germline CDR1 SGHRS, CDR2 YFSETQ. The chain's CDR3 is CASSRSLGDSPLHF. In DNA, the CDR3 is TGCGCCAGCAGCCGATCCCTGGGGGACTCACCCCTCCACTTT.

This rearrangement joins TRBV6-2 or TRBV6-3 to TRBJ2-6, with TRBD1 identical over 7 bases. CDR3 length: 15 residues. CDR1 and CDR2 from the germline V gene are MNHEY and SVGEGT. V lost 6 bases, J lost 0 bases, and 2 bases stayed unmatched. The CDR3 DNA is TGTGCCAGCAGGTACAGGGGCTCTGGGGCCAACGTCCTGACTTTC. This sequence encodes CASRYRGSGANVLTF.

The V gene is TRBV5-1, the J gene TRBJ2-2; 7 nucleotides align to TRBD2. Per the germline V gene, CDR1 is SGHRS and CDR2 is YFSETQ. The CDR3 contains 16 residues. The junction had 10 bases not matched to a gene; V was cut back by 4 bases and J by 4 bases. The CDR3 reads CASSPPGLAVTGELFF. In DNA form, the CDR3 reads TGCGCCAGCAGCCCCCCGGGGCTAGCGGTCACCGGGGAGCTGTTTTTT.

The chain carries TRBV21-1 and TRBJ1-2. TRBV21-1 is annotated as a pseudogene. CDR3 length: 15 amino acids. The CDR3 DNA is TGTGCCAGCAGCAAAGTTGGGACCCACCTTACAGGCTACACCTTC. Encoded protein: CASSKVGTHLTGYTF.

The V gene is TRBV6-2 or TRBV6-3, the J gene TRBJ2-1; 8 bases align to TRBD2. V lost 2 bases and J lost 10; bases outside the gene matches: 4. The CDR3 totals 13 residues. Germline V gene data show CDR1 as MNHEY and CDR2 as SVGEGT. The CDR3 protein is CASSYAGGGEQFF. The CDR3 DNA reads TGTGCCAGCAGTTACGCGGGCGGGGGGGAGCAGTTCTTC.

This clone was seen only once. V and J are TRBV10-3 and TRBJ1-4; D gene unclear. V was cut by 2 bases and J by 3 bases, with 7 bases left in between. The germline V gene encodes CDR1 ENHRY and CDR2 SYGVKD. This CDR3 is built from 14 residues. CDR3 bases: TGTGCCATCAGTGAGGAGCGGGCTAATGAAAAACTGTTTTTT. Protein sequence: CAISEERANEKLFF.

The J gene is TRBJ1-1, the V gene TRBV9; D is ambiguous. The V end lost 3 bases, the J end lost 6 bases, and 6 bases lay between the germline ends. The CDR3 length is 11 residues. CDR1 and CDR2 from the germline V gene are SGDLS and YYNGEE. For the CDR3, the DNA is TGTGCCAGCAGCGAGGGTGCTGAAGCTTTCTTT. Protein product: CASSEGAEAFF.

The CDR3 region is CSVEPGVGEKLFF. The CDR3 DNA follows: TGCAGCGTTGAACCAGGGGTGGGAGAAAAACTGTTTTTT. The rearrangement links TRBV29-1 to TRBJ1-4, with a tentative D call TRBD1 (6 bases). In germline, CDR1 is SQVTM, CDR2 ANQGSEA. The CDR3 totals 13 residues. V shed 2 bases and J shed 8 bases, with 12 bases lying between them.

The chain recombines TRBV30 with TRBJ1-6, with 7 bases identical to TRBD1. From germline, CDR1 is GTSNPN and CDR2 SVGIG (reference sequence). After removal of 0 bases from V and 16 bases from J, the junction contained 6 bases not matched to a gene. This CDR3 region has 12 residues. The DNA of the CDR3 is TGTGCCTGGAGTGTACTGACAGGGAGACTCCACTTT. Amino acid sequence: CAWSVLTGRLHF.

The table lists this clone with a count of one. Here the CDR3 DNA reads TGTGCCAGCTCAACCCCACTAACTCCCTACGAGCAGTACTTC. It translates to CASSTPLTPYEQYF. The J gene is TRBJ2-7, the V gene TRBV27; D remains unclear. There are 14 residues in the CDR3. The V and J ends lost 8 bases and 2 bases respectively, with 16 bases between them. Germline CDR1 reads MNHEY; CDR2 reads SMNVEV (reference sequence).

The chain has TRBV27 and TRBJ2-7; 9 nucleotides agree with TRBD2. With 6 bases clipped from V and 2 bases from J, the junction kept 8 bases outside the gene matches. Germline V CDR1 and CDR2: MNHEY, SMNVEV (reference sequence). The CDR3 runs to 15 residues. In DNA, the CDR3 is TGTGCCAGCAGCCAGAGCGGGGGGACCACCTACGAGCAGTACTTC. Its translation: CASSQSGGTTYEQYF.

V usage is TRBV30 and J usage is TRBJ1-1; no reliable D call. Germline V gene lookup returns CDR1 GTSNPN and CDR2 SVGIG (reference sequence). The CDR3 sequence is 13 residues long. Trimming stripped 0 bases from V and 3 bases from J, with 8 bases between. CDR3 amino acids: CAWSVQSDTEAFF. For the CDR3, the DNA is TGTGCCTGGAGTGTACAGTCGGACACTGAAGCTTTCTTT.

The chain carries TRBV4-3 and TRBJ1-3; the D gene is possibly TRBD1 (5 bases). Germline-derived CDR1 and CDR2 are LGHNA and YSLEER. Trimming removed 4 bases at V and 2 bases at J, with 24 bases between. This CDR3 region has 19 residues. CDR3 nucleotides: TGCGCCAGCAGCCCTGGGTCAGGGTCAGGGTCTCTTACTGGAAACACCATATATTTT. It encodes CASSPGSGSGSLTGNTIYF.

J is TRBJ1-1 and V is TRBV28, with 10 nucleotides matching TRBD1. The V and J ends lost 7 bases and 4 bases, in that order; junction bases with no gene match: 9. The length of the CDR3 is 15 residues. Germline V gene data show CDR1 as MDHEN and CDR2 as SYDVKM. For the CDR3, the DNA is TGTGCCAGCAATTTGGCCGGGACAGGGGTCACTGAAGCTTTCTTT. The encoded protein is CASNLAGTGVTEAFF.

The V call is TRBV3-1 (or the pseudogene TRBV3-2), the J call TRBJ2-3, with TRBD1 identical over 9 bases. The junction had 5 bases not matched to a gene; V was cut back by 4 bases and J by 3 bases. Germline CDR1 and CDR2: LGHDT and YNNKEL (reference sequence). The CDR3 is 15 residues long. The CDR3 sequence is CASSLTGGLTDTQYF. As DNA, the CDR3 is TGTGCCAGCAGCCTCACAGGGGGCCTGACAGATACGCAGTATTTT.

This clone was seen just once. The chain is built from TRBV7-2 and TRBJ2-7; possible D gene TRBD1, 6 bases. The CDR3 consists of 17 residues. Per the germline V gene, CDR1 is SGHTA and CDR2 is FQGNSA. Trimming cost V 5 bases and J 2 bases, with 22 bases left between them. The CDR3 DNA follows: TGTGCCAGCAGCCTAGTGGTGCGGACAGCCATAGCCTACGAGCAGTACTTC. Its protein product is CASSLVVRTAIAYEQYF.

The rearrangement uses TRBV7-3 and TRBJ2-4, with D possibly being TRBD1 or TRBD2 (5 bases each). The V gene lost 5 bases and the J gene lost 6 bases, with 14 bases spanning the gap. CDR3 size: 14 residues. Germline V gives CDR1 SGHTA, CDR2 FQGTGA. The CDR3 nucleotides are TGTGCCAGCAGCGCACAGGCGGGTGGAAACATTCAGTACTTC. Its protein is CASSAQAGGNIQYF. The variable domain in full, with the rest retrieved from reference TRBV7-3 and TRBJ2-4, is GAGVSQTPSNKVTEKGKYVELRCDPISGHTALYWYRQSLGQGPEFLIYFQGTGAADDSGLPNDRFFAVRPEGSVSTLKIQRTERGDSAVYLCASSAQAGGNIQYFGAGTRLSVL.

CDR3: CASSSTGLVSNTEAFF. In nucleotides, the CDR3 is TGTGCCAGCAGTTCCACAGGGTTGGTTTCGAACACTGAAGCTTTCTTT. The V and J genes are TRBV6-2 or TRBV6-3 and TRBJ1-1; TRBD1 might be the D (6 bases). V was pared by 4 bases and J by 1 base, with 16 bases between. CDR3 length: 16 residues. The V gene's germline CDR1 is MNHEY and CDR2 SVGEGT.

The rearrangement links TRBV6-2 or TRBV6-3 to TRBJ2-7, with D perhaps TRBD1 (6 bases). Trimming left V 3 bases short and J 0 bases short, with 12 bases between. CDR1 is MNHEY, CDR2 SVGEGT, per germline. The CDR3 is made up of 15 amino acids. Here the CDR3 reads CASSYLGTSSYEQYF. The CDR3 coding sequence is TGTGCCAGCAGTTATCTTGGGACAAGCTCCTACGAGCAGTACTTC.